This T cell receptor (beta chain) was captured by sequencing in a study of early T cells in non-severe SARS-CoV-2 infection. At the level of the study: RNA in bulk from unsorted whole blood was sequenced, and chains were unpaired. Findings and caveats of the study: Private and CD4 specificities were missed by VDJdb matching, skewed to anti-spike CD8.

CDR1 is MNHEY, CDR2 SMNVEV, per germline (reference sequence). V lost 2 bases and J lost 4, with 8 bases in between. There are 13 residues in the CDR3. TCRdb passed the 5' RACE reads through MiXCR, listing each CDR3 protein once. The sample contains fewer than 85,000 distinct CDR3 sequences, 13% to 15% of which appear only once. This clonotype was seen a handful of times. The antigen remains undetermined. V is TRBV27 and J is TRBJ1-1; D gene ambiguous. The clonotype comes from an adult who was a healthcare worker with PCR-confirmed SARS-CoV-2 infection or an uninfected control (not recorded which). Sequenced material: whole blood, taken at baseline. CDR3 in DNA: TGTGCCAGCAGTTTAAAAGATTTCACTGAAGCTTTCTTT. It encodes CASSLKDFTEAFF.